This is a list of T cell receptor beta chains from one sample in a study of patients and donors after allogeneic stem cell transplantation. TCRdb used MiXCR to reprocess the RT-PCR reads, holding one entry per CDR3 protein. The sample has hundreds of thousands of distinct CDR3 sequences; roughly 17% are singletons. The specimen was blood, either unsorted or a sorted T cell fraction (not recorded which). All receptors derive from a human donor who was either an allogeneic HSCT recipient or a stem cell or donor lymphocyte infusion donor (not recorded which). It is not recorded whose cells these are; they may come from a transplant donor. CDR3s leave out the opening cysteine and the closing phenylalanine or tryptophan. Each record gives: V gene, D gene, clone size, CDR3 protein. The D gene is left open where the match is weak. A row's size may be missing; if present it is once, few, many or a size class.

TRBV30 NA few AWRLTSTHTQY
TRBV2 NA NA ASSEAGTQY
TRBV2 TRBD1 NA ASNQDRAVNYGYT
TRBV5-1 TRBD1 NA ASSLEGTGYNEQF
TRBV6-1 NA few ASSEFTGTPDYQPQH
TRBV2 TRBD1 NA ASRGTALTTGELF
TRBV19 TRBD2 NA ASSGRLAAGSYNEQF
TRBV6-1 TRBD1 few ASSFSGQVTEAF
TRBV20-1 TRBD1 NA SARDPGQAGGYT
TRBV6-5 NA NA ASSYDRTSYEQY
TRBV3-1 NA NA ASSQALLWANTGELF
TRBV29-1 TRBD2 NA SVEKLAGTGELF
TRBV7-8 TRBD1 many ASSSTGGTYNEQF
TRBV4-3 NA NA ASSQTFENSPLH
TRBV6-5 TRBD2 NA ASSYEIAGGPYRTDMQY
TRBV11-2 NA once ASSPTRDPKQF
TRBV14 NA many ASSHYPTWAAF
TRBV11-1 TRBD1 NA ASSLAPIGRGRMNTEAF
TRBV5-1 TRBD2 few ASSFLAGQQVQVF
TRBV27 TRBD2 NA ASSFLAAGGNGELF
TRBV5-1 NA NA ASSLTEGTEKLF
TRBV5-1 TRBD2 few ASSSSGGATDTQY
TRBV2 NA few ASSPYGTTSSYEQY
TRBV12-3/TRBV12-4 TRBD1 NA ASLGGGSMNTEAF
TRBV12-3/TRBV12-4 NA few ASSIRGLNYGYT
TRBV20-1 NA NA SARRQGMNTEAF
TRBV9 NA NA ASSVGGPNEKLF
TRBV5-4 NA few ASSFEAVETQY
TRBV6-6 TRBD2 many ASSNGGREF
TRBV7-2 NA NA ASSLALPNIQY
TRBV5-4 NA NA ASSPAPDSNYGYT
TRBV3-1 NA NA ASSQEGPGLNTEAF
TRBV6-5 NA NA ASSSSEKLF
TRBV7-9 NA many ASSLRSDYEQY
TRBV4-1 NA few ASSQVALGNEQF
TRBV20-1 NA NA SARDTRNQPQH
TRBV4-1 NA NA ASSQDHYQRNTEAF
TRBV20-1 TRBD2 NA SAPTLAGGYTGELF
TRBV6-5 NA few ASRRLQETQY
TRBV2 TRBD2 many ASSSGRSYNEQF
TRBV7-8 NA many ASSLFMAASTDTQY
TRBV7-9 NA few ASSLPRAGKNYGYT